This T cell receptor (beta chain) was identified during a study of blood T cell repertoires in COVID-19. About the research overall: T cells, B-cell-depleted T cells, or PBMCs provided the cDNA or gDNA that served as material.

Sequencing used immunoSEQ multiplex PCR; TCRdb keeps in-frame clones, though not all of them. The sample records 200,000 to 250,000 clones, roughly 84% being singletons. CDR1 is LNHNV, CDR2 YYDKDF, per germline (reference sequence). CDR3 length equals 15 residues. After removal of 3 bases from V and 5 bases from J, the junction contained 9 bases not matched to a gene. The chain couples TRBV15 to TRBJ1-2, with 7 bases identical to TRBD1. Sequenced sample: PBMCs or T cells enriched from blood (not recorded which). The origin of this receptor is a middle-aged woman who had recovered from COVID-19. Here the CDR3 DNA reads TGTGCCACCAGCAGGGGCATCGGGACAGCTTATGGCTACACCTTC. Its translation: CATSRGIGTAYGYTF.